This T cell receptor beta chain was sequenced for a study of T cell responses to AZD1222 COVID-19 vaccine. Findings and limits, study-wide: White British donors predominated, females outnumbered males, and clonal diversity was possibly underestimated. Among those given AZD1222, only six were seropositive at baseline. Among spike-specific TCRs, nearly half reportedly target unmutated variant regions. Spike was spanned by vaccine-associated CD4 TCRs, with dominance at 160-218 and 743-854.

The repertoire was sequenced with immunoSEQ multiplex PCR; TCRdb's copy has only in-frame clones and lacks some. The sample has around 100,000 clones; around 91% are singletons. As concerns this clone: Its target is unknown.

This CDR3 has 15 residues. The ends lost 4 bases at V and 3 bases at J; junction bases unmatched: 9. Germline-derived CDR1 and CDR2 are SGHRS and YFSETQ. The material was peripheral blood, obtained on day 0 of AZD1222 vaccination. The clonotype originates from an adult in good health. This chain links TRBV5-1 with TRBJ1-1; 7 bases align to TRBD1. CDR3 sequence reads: CASSTQGQRHTEAFF. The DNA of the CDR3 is TGCGCCAGCAGCACACAGGGACAGCGGCACACTGAAGCTTTCTTT.